The clone carrying this T cell receptor (beta chain) showed up just once. As originally analysed: Estimation of nucleated cell counts was performed using reference gene primer amplification. Repertoires were generated with immunoSEQ multiplex PCR, while TCRdb's copy carries only in-frame clones and drops some. V and J calls and clone size follow that table, whereas D and trimming were derived from the DNA. This table holds 200,000 to 250,000 clones, roughly 85% found once. Germline CDR1 reads SGHRS; CDR2 reads YFSETQ. The CDR3 covers 14 residues. V lost 10 bases and J 0 bases, leaving 11 bases between the germline ends. Those enrolled in Seattle joined during active infection and were followed longitudinally afterward. This sample was taken from a study of blood T cell repertoires in COVID-19. Study-level information: Sites across the United States, Italy and Spain contributed samples from acute and convalescent COVID-19.

This clonotype originated in a man aged 50 to 60 with COVID-19, enrolled during active disease. The V call is TRBV5-1, the J call TRBJ1-6; the D gene is possibly TRBD1 (5 bases). Source material: peripheral blood. CDR3 DNA: TGCGCCTGGGGGGAGAGCTCCTATAATTCACCCCTCCACTTT. It is translated as CAWGESSYNSPLHF.